Listed below are T cell receptor beta chains from one sample, sequenced in a study of shared clonotypes between healthy human individuals. TCRdb keeps only in-frame clones here, not all; method: immunoSEQ multiplex PCR. The sample lists some 2,500,000 clones, 93% occurring once. The sequencing sample was made of naive CD4+ T cells from PBMCs. These receptor sequences come from a man aged 18 to 29 in good health. Some clones in this sample may be carry-over from other donors' samples. Each CDR3 is given with its conserved first and last residue. Clone size, where shown, is once, few, many, or a class for clones that have expanded.

J,V,size,CDR3
TRBJ2-2,TRBV7-9,.,CASSYYPAGELFF
TRBJ2-7,TRBV9,.,CASSVATGTGQNEQYF
TRBJ2-7,TRBV6-1,.,CASSEDRDYEQYF
TRBJ1-4,TRBV5-1,.,CASSLGTGEVANEKLFF
TRBJ2-7,TRBV6-5,.,CASRPPQSRYEQYF
TRBJ2-7,TRBV5-4,.,CASSPDPSGEQYF
TRBJ2-7,TRBV6-6,.,CASSYSAGAAYEQYF
TRBJ2-7,TRBV9,.,CASSPRQGAYEQYF
TRBJ2-7,TRBV28,.,CASSLGPSYEQYF
TRBJ1-3,TRBV7-9,.,CASRSGAEQVRTIYF
TRBJ2-1,TRBV7-8,.,CASSLMAGVLVGEQFF
TRBJ2-1,TRBV6-5,.,CASSYAGTSAYNEQFF
TRBJ1-3,TRBV6-5,.,CASRPGSGRHTIYF
TRBJ2-7,TRBV29-1,.,CSVSTTGGEQYF
TRBJ2-7,TRBV6-5,once,CASSPPGDPYEQYF
TRBJ2-5,TRBV19,.,CASSITPGRRETQYF
TRBJ2-7,TRBV28,.,CASIPGTGFYEQYF
TRBJ2-4,TRBV7-3,.,CASSSTGGIQYF
TRBJ2-7,TRBV6-4,.,CASSRDRLGEQYF
TRBJ1-1,TRBV14,.,CASSQDRAIRYTEAFF
TRBJ1-1,TRBV7-2,.,CASSPYTSTEAFF
TRBJ2-7,TRBV4-1,.,CASSWAEDYEQYF
TRBJ1-1,TRBV5-1,.,CASSFRTGALNTEAFF
TRBJ1-2,TRBV11-3,.,CASSSDRVGEVSF
TRBJ1-4,TRBV7-9,few,CASSLRGSGQNEKLFF
TRBJ2-7,TRBV11-2,.,CASSLAGVVEQYF
TRBJ2-7,TRBV30,.,CAWTPPGPGQYF
TRBJ1-3,TRBV5-4,.,CASSLAGESSGNTIYF
TRBJ1-1,TRBV4-1,.,CASSPEVYLGAFF
TRBJ2-7,TRBV6-6,.,CASSYPPPASYEQYF
TRBJ1-2,TRBV27,.,CASSLNQGFGYTF
TRBJ2-7,TRBV6-5,.,CASSPTDRGYEQYF
TRBJ2-1,TRBV2,.,CASMEGLASHEQFF
TRBJ2-5,TRBV7-3,.,CASSLKREETQYF
TRBJ2-7,TRBV15,.,CATSKGGTGPYEQYF
TRBJ2-7,TRBV5-1,once,CASSLGLATSYEQYF
TRBJ2-7,TRBV6-1,.,CASSVDRVYYEQYF
TRBJ1-1,TRBV5-1,.,CASSSLENTEAFF
TRBJ2-6,TRBV5-8,.,CASNYPTGTAGANVLTF
TRBJ2-5,TRBV30,.,CAWSFPARVRFYGETQYF
TRBJ2-1,TRBV7-3,.,CASSLTSDRNEQFF
TRBJ1-2,TRBV29-1,.,CSVEAVPGNYGYTF
TRBJ1-4,TRBV5-1,.,CASSTGTEGEKLFF
TRBJ1-4,TRBV29-1,.,CSGLQGSEKLFF
TRBJ1-5,TRBV6-5,.,CASSYSLGTNQPQHF
TRBJ2-7,TRBV5-3,.,CARSLREGQGSYEQYF
TRBJ2-3,TRBV9,once,CASSALAYSTDTQYF
TRBJ2-2,TRBV7-2,.,CASSDPRGGWGTGELFF
TRBJ2-7,TRBV6-1,.,CASSEFTQPYEQYF
TRBJ2-1,TRBV7-2,.,CASSPGDEQFF
TRBJ2-1,TRBV7-8,.,CASSLVSYNEQFF
.,TRBV30,.,CAWSPDRGYEQYF
TRBJ2-5,TRBV29-1,.,CSVELAGGNHWYQETQYF
TRBJ2-7,TRBV10-3,.,CAISESGQGEIWNF
TRBJ2-3,TRBV5-1,.,CASSLKGADTDTQYF
TRBJ1-1,TRBV5-4,.,CATSGGARGLTEAFF
TRBJ2-7,TRBV4-1,.,CASSQGGTVAYEQYF
TRBJ2-1,TRBV7-2,.,CASSARDAGYNEQFF
TRBJ2-3,TRBV28,.,CASSLGGEYTQYF
TRBJ1-3,TRBV18,.,CASSTGPSGNTIYF